In this sample, the clone carrying this T cell receptor (beta chain) turned up once. Its antigen is currently unknown. This sample stems from a study of OX40 agonist ivuxolimab in advanced cancers. Study details: Intravenous ivuxolimab was administered to patients every 2 weeks at 0.01 to 10 mg/kg. The dose-escalation cohort was around 83% male, with a mean age of approximately 62 years, ranging roughly 20 to 90. The study, taken as a whole, reports: Nonresponders, in some cases, also had low normalized T-cell clonal expansion. Clonal expansion was seen in CD4+ and CD8+ blood T cells by week 6 at 0.1 to 3.0 mg/kg.

The repertoire was sequenced with immunoSEQ multiplex PCR; TCRdb's copy has only in-frame clones and lacks some. The sample contains 80,000 to 100,000 clones, roughly nine tenths of which appear only once. The CDR3 is made up of 12 amino acids. CDR1 and CDR2 (germline): SGHVS, FQNEAQ. The ends were cut back, 1 base at V and 5 bases at J, with 6 bases in the middle. The TCR comes from an adult with an advanced solid tumor such as melanoma, head and neck, liver or kidney cancer. The V call is TRBV7-8, the J call TRBJ2-7; D is ambiguous. The input for sequencing was CD4+ or CD8+ T cells sorted from blood, taken in a trial of the OX40 agonist ivuxolimab. CDR3 in amino acids: CASSLEAHEQYF. In DNA form, the CDR3 reads TGTGCCAGCAGCTTAGAGGCCCACGAGCAGTACTTC.